The 23 T cell receptor beta chains given below trace back to one sample, sequenced in a study of neurological immune-mediated disorders. TCRdb fed the 5' RACE reads into MiXCR, producing one record per CDR3 protein. Altogether fewer than 60,000 distinct CDR3 sequences are present, about 4.1% being singletons, with the ten largest covering about 6.7%. Source material: PBMCs. Every receptor here comes from a man aged 60-69 years with multiple sclerosis.

The sample holds many counts of this clonotype. The V gene is TRBV12-3 or TRBV12-4, the J gene TRBJ2-3; tentatively, D is TRBD1 or TRBD2 (6 bases each). The CDR3 is 15 residues long. V lost 1 base and J 8 bases, leaving 16 bases between the germline ends. CDR3 amino acids: CASSLVAGGGGTQYF. DNA of the CDR3: TGTGCCAGCAGTTTAGTGGCGGGCGGAGGGGGTACGCAGTATTTT.

Ten or more counts support this clonotype. In nucleotides, the CDR3 is TGCAGTGCGGTGCGCGCGGGACAGCAGTTCTTC. Translated: CSAVRAGQQFF. J is TRBJ2-1 and V is TRBV20-1; the D gene is possibly TRBD2 (6 bases). Germline CDR1 DFQATT, CDR2 SNEGSKA (reference sequence). The V end lost 6 bases, the J end lost 11 bases, and 14 bases lay between the germline ends. This CDR3 spans 11 amino acids.

This clonotype has at least ten counts. The chain couples TRBV11-3 to TRBJ2-2; 7 bases map to TRBD2. Trimming removed 4 bases from V and 1 base from J; junction bases left unmatched: 6. This CDR3 has 16 amino acids. Germline CDR1 SGHNT, CDR2 YENEEA. CDR3 in DNA: TGTGCCAGCAGCTCGCCCCAGCGGGGGAACACCGGGGAGCTGTTTTTT. Translating gives CASSSPQRGNTGELFF. Filled out from reference TRBV11-3 and TRBJ2-2, the complete variable domain reads EAGVVQSPRYKIIEKKQPVAFWCNPISGHNTLYWYLQNLGQGPELLIRYENEEAVDDSQLPKDRFSAERLKGVDSTLKIQPAELGDSAVYLCASSSPQRGNTGELFFGEGSRLTVL.

This clonotype has a count of ten or more. V and J are TRBV7-2 and TRBJ2-7, with D maybe TRBD2 (5 bases). Germline assignment: CDR1 SGHTA and CDR2 FQGNSA. This CDR3 is 13 amino acids long. With 5 bases removed from V and 3 bases from J, the gap between germline ends came to 11 bases. CDR3 in amino acids: CASSLIEGYEQYF. CDR3 in DNA: TGTGCCAGCAGCCTAATAGAGGGCTACGAGCAGTACTTC.

This clonotype occurred many times. The rearrangement joins TRBV29-1 to TRBJ2-7; 8 nucleotides align to TRBD1. From germline, CDR1 is SQVTM and CDR2 ANQGSEA. The CDR3 is 11 residues long. J gave up 6 bases and V 7 bases, and 5 bases lay outside the gene matches. For the CDR3, the DNA is TGCAGCGCCGGACAGGGAAGCGAGCAGTACTTC. Residues: CSAGQGSEQYF.

This clonotype showed up many times. The chain combines TRBV12-3 or TRBV12-4 with TRBJ2-7, with D perhaps TRBD1 (5 bases). This CDR3 is 11 amino acids long. V gave up 9 bases and J gave up 6 bases, with 12 bases separating them. CDR3: CASGRVVEQYF. The CDR3 DNA sequence: TGTGCCAGTGGCAGGGTTGTCGAGCAGTACTTC.

This clonotype was observed at least ten times. The rearrangement joins TRBV3-1 to TRBJ2-7; weak D call: TRBD1 (6 bases). This CDR3 is 11 amino acids long. Germline V gives CDR1 LGHDT, CDR2 YNNKEL (reference sequence). V was trimmed by 0 bases and J by 9 bases, leaving 6 bases between them. CDR3 residues: CASSQEGGQYF. The CDR3 DNA sequence: TGTGCCAGCAGCCAAGAAGGGGGGCAGTACTTC.

V usage is TRBV5-6 and J usage is TRBJ1-2; no reliable D call. This CDR3 comprises 13 residues. Trimming shortened V by 1 base and J by 9 bases, and 13 bases separated the two germline ends. Germline loops: CDR1 SGHDT, CDR2 YYEEEE. CDR3 bases: TGTGCCAGCAGCTTGAGTCCGGACCCCCGCTACACCTTC. Amino acids: CASSLSPDPRYTF. The full variable domain, its missing parts supplied by reference TRBV5-6 and TRBJ1-2, is DAGVTQSPTHLIKTRGQQVTLRCSPKSGHDTVSWYQQALGQGPQFIFQYYEEEERQRGNFPDRFSGHQFPNYSSELNVNALLLGDSALYLCASSLSPDPRYTFGSGTRLTVV.

The gene calls are TRBV5-1 and TRBJ2-2; TRBD2 is a possible D gene (6 bases). Germline CDR1 and CDR2: SGHRS and YFSETQ. Trimming removed 7 bases from V and 5 bases from J, with 15 bases in between. CDR3 length equals 14 residues. CDR3 nucleotide sequence: TGCGCCAGCCGGGGGTCTCTTGGGACCGGGGAGCTGTTTTTT. It yields the protein CASRGSLGTGELFF. The variable domain in full, with the rest retrieved from reference TRBV5-1 and TRBJ2-2, is KAGVTQTPRYLIKTRGQQVTLSCSPISGHRSVSWYQQTPGQGLQFLFEYFSETQRNKGNFPGRFSGRQFSNSRSEMNVSTLELGDSALYLCASRGSLGTGELFFGEGSRLTVL.

This clonotype was picked up many times. The chain links TRBV20-1 to TRBJ2-7, with D perhaps assigned TRBD1 or TRBD2 (5 bases each). Between the trimmed V and J ends, which lost 4 bases and 1 base, there was a span of 17 bases. The CDR3 is 15 residues long. Germline values: CDR1 DFQATT, CDR2 SNEGSKA (reference sequence). This CDR3 reads CSAIRESGSSYEQYF. As DNA, the CDR3 is TGCAGTGCTATCAGGGAGAGCGGCTCATCCTACGAGCAGTACTTC.

This clonotype was seen repeatedly, ten times or more. The V and J genes are TRBV20-1 and TRBJ2-1; D possibly corresponds to TRBD2 (6 bases). V lost 3 bases and J lost 5, with 17 bases in between. The germline gives CDR1 DFQATT, CDR2 SNEGSKA (reference sequence). The CDR3 has 15 amino acids. CDR3 residues: CSASSSGVGDNEQFF. DNA for the CDR3: TGCAGTGCTAGTTCGTCGGGAGTAGGCGACAATGAGCAGTTCTTC.

There are many counts of this clonotype. The chain is built from TRBV6-5 and TRBJ2-2, with 8 nucleotides matching TRBD1. The CDR3 sequence is 16 residues long. J lost 3 bases, V lost 6 bases, and 9 bases had no gene match. Germline CDR1 reads MNHEY; CDR2 reads SVGAGI. CDR3 bases: TGTGCCAGCAGGATACGACAGGGGTATGACACCGGGGAGCTGTTTTTT. It codes for CASRIRQGYDTGELFF.

This clonotype was detected many times. The chain combines TRBV6-5 with TRBJ2-3; D is perhaps TRBD1 (6 bases). The V end lost 4 bases, the J end lost 5 bases, and 7 bases lay between the germline ends. The CDR3 covers 12 residues. The germline V gene has CDR1 MNHEY and CDR2 SVGAGI. Here the CDR3 reads CASSSDRDTQYF. CDR3 DNA sequence: TGTGCCAGCAGTTCGGACAGAGATACGCAGTATTTT.

This clonotype was counted ten times or more. The rearrangement links TRBV21-1 to TRBJ1-1. TRBV21-1 is annotated as a pseudogene. CDR3 length: 15 residues. The CDR3 region has the DNA TGTGCCAGCAGCAAAGCCCCAGGTGCCTACACTGAAGCTTTCTTT. Protein sequence: CASSKAPGAYTEAFF.

There are many counts of this clonotype. The rearrangement links TRBV20-1 to TRBJ2-1; 8 nucleotides match TRBD2. In germline, CDR1 is DFQATT, CDR2 SNEGSKA (reference sequence). The CDR3 runs to 13 residues. The junction had 3 bases not matched to a gene; V was cut back by 4 bases and J by 4 bases. The CDR3 loop is CSAKLADYNEQFF. CDR3 in DNA: TGCAGTGCTAAACTAGCGGATTACAATGAGCAGTTCTTC.

This clonotype was picked up a small number of times. The CDR3 DNA reads TGCGCCAGCAGCTTATCAGGGGATCAAAACATTCAGTACTTC. It is translated as CASSLSGDQNIQYF. The chain combines TRBV5-1 with TRBJ2-4; D might be TRBD1 (6 bases). The germline V gene encodes CDR1 SGHRS and CDR2 YFSETQ. The CDR3 loop spans 14 amino acids. Trimming stripped 2 bases from V and 5 bases from J, with 11 bases between.

This clonotype was picked up many times. The chain recombines TRBV3-1 with TRBJ2-2; 7 bases map to TRBD2. Trimming removed 4 bases from V and 1 base from J; junction bases left unmatched: 3. This CDR3 region has 15 residues. Germline loops: CDR1 LGHDT, CDR2 YNNKEL (reference sequence). This chain's CDR3 is CASSPLAVNTGELFF. Here the CDR3 DNA reads TGTGCCAGCAGCCCGCTAGCGGTGAACACCGGGGAGCTGTTTTTT.

This clonotype has at least ten counts. This chain links TRBV20-1 with TRBJ1-5; D unresolved. The CDR3 totals 13 residues. Germline lookup yields CDR1 DFQATT and CDR2 SNEGSKA (reference sequence). Between the trimmed V and J ends, which lost 6 bases and 5 bases, there was a span of 14 bases. CDR3 loop: CSAKRAGDQPQHF. In DNA, the CDR3 is TGCAGTGCAAAACGAGCGGGAGATCAGCCCCAGCATTTT.

This clonotype showed up many times. J is TRBJ1-2 and V is TRBV20-1; the D is unclear. Per the germline V gene, CDR1 is DFQATT and CDR2 is SNEGSKA (reference sequence). The CDR3 extends over 11 amino acids. V was pared by 3 bases and J by 7 bases, with 9 bases between. The CDR3 region is CSASEGPGYTF. CDR3 nucleotide sequence: TGCAGTGCTAGCGAGGGTCCTGGCTACACCTTC.

There are many counts of this clonotype. V gene TRBV5-1 combines with J gene TRBJ1-2; TRBD1 agrees at 7 bases. From germline, CDR1 is SGHRS and CDR2 YFSETQ. V lost 5 bases, J lost 2 bases, and 3 bases stayed unmatched. This CDR3 comprises 13 residues. CDR3 sequence: CASSATGNYGYTF. The CDR3 nucleotides read TGCGCCAGCAGTGCGACAGGGAACTATGGCTACACCTTC.

Ten or more counts support this clonotype. V and J are TRBV7-9 and TRBJ1-4, with a possible D match to TRBD1 (6 bases). CDR3 length: 16 residues. Deletions cut 7 bases from V and 8 bases from J, with 23 bases between. CDR1 SEHNR and CDR2 FQNEAQ come from the germline V gene (reference sequence). CDR3 nucleotide sequence: TGTGCCAGCACCGTAGCCGAGACAGGTGGACGAGAAAAACTGTTTTTT. It codes for CASTVAETGGREKLFF. Using reference TRBV7-9 and TRBJ1-4 for the parts outside the CDR3, the full variable domain is DTGVSQNPRHKITKRGQNVTFRCDPISEHNRLYWYRQTLGQGPEFLTYFQNEAQLEKSRLLSDRFSAERPKGSFSTLEIQRTEQGDSAMYLCASTVAETGGREKLFFGSGTQLSVL.

Comment on this clonotype: The junction departs from germline at one end; a sequencing error may be responsible. The V and J genes are TRBV20-1 and TRBJ1-6; TRBD1 matches at 9 bases. Germline V gene sequence: CDR1 DFQATT, CDR2 SNEGSKA (reference sequence). The CDR3 sequence is 14 residues long. The CDR3 loop is CSARTGTGNSPLHF. CDR3 nucleotide sequence: TGCAGTGCTAGAACCGGGACAGGGAATTCACCCCTACACTTT.

This clonotype was picked up many times. Here the CDR3 DNA reads TGCAGTGCTACAGGTACGAGGGACACTGAAGCTTTCTTT. This codes for CSATGTRDTEAFF. The chain combines TRBV20-1 with TRBJ1-1, with D hard to call. The CDR3 is 13 residues long. V was trimmed by 4 bases and J by 3 bases, leaving 12 bases between them. Per germline, CDR1 DFQATT and CDR2 SNEGSKA (reference sequence).